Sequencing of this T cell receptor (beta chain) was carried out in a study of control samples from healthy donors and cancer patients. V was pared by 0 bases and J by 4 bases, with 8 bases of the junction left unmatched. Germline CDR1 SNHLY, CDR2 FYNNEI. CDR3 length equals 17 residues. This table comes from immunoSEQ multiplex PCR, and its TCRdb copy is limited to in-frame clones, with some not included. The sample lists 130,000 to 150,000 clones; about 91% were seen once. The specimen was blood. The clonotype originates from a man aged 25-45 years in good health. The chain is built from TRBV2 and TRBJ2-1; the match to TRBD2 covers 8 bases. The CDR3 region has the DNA TGTGCCAGCAGTGAAGCGTTGGGACTAGTGGGGTACAATGAGCAGTTCTTC. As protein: CASSEALGLVGYNEQFF.